A single T cell receptor beta chain is shown here with its context. No antigen is known for it. 13 Jbeta primers and 60 Vbeta primers were used for the PCR. TCRdb keeps only in-frame clones here, not all; method: immunoSEQ multiplex PCR. The top ten clones hold roughly 5.7% of a sample with roughly 61,000 clones, 80% of them seen once. This entry is derived from a study of cytomegalovirus exposure and HLA in healthy donors. Broader study findings: In an earlier analysis, most TCR beta V segments were productive about 90% or about 30% of the time.

The germline CDR1 and CDR2 sequences are SGHRS and YFSETQ. The CDR3 runs 12 residues. Trimming shortened V by 1 base and J by 6 bases, and 5 bases separated the two germline ends. The genes are TRBV5-1 and TRBJ2-1; D uncertain. The sequenced sample consisted of PBMCs. The source of this sequence is a male donor in good health and CMV-seronegative. The CDR3 here is CASSLSGNEQFF. The CDR3 bases are TGCGCCAGCAGCTTGTCGGGCAATGAGCAGTTCTTC.